This T cell receptor beta chain was recorded in a study of human T cells and chemical hapten exposure. Indicated time point: patch test 1, 2 weeks after DPC sensitization. As to treatment: therapeutic diphenylcyclopropenone sensitization with weekly scalp DPC. The authors' total RNA extraction used unfractionated whole blood. TCRdb processed the RACE reads anew with MiXCR; each CDR3 protein has one entry. In the table there are some 38,000 distinct CDR3 sequences, around 6.5% of which are singletons. Germline V gives CDR1 KGHSH, CDR2 LQKENI. Trimming took off 6 bases at V and 4 bases at J, with 19 bases between the two ends. CDR3 size: 16 residues.

The clonotype was recovered from a woman aged 25 to 39 with alopecia areata. Some clones in this sample may be carry-over from other donors' samples. Sequences were derived from whole blood, sampled in connection with sensitization to the hapten diphenylcyclopropenone (DPC). The J gene is TRBJ1-5, the V gene TRBV18, with D possibly matching TRBD1 (6 bases). CDR3 protein: CASSLERQGTNQPQHF. The CDR3 DNA sequence: TGTGCCAGCTCGTTGGAGAGGCAGGGGACTAATCAGCCCCAGCATTTT.